This TCR beta chain came from a study of CD8+CD57+ T cells in acquired aplastic anemia. Across the study: Sorted CD4+ and CD8+ cell DNA averaged around 3 ug. Overall study findings and caveats: A set of about 28 CD8+ CDR3 sequences was shared between patients and controls, and these sequences appeared highly expressed in patients. Any difference that existed in CD8+ Simpson's diversity between patients and controls was not significant.

This clonotype showed up just a few times. The antigen is not known. J was trimmed by 5 bases and V by 6 bases; bases with no gene match: 10. The germline V gene has CDR1 WSHSY and CDR2 SAAADI. The CDR3 is made up of 15 amino acids. TCR beta VDJ and CDR3 profiling used genomic DNA as template. MiXCR was run by TCRdb on the reads, yielding one entry per CDR3 protein. The data hold 100,000 to 150,000 distinct CDR3 sequences, with around two fifths observed a single time. Material: sorted CD4+, CD8+, or CD8+CD57+ T cells (not recorded which) from PBMCs. The chain carries TRBV10-2 and TRBJ2-1, with 7 bases aligning to TRBD1. The clonotype comes from a human donor in good health, serving as a control. The CDR3 here is CASSAGGGSNNEQFF. The CDR3 nucleotides read TGCGCCAGCAGCGCAGGGGGTGGTTCGAACAATGAGCAGTTCTTC.